This T cell receptor (beta chain) was documented in a study of T cells after yellow fever vaccination. This clonotype was picked up many times. Its antigen remains unknown. Study conclusions and caveats: From the bulk population, abundant clonotypes could contaminate and appear within FACS-sorted repertoires.

Between the trimmed V and J ends, which lost 0 bases and 2 bases, there was a span of 5 bases. Germline-derived CDR1 and CDR2 are SGHDT and YYEEEE. The CDR3 sequence is 14 residues long. Template switching by 5'RACE produced TCR cDNA, adding a universal primer site and UMIs. In TCRdb, the 5' RACE reads were re-called with MiXCR into one record per CDR3 protein. This sample has 350,000 to 450,000 distinct CDR3 sequences, with approximately 6% found just once. The specimen was PBMCs, collected 5 days after the yellow fever booster vaccination. The chain combines TRBV5-6 with TRBJ2-2; no clear D gene. This clonotype was sampled from a man younger than 40 who received the YFV17D yellow fever vaccine. CDR3 amino acids: CASSLDKNTGELFF. The CDR3 DNA sequence: TGTGCCAGCAGCTTGGACAAAAACACCGGGGAGCTGTTTTTT.